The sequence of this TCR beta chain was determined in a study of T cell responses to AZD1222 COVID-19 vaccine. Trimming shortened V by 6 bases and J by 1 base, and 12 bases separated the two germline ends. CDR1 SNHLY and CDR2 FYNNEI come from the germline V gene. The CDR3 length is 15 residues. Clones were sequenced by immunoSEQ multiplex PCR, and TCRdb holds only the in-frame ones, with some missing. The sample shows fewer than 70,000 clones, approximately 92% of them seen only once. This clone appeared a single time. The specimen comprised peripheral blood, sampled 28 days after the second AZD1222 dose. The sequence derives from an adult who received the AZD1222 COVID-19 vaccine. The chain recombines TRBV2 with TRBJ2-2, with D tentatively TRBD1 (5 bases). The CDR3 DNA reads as TGTGCCAGCAGACAAGACAGTCGGAACACCGGGGAGCTGTTTTTT. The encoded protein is CASRQDSRNTGELFF.